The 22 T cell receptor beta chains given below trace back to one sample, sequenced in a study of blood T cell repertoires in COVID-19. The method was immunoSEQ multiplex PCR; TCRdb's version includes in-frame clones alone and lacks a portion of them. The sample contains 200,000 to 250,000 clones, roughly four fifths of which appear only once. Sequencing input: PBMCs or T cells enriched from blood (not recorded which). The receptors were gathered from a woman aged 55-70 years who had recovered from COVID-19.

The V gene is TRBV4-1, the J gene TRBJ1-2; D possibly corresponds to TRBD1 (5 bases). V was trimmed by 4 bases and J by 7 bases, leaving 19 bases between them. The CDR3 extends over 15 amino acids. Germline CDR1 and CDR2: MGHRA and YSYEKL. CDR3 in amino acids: CASSLSWGGTTGYTF. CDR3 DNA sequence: TGCGCCAGCAGCCTAAGTTGGGGGGGGACGACTGGCTACACCTTC.

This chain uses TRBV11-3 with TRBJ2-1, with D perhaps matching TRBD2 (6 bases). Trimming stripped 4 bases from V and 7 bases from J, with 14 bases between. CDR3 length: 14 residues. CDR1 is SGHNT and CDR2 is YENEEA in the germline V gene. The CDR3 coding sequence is TGTGCCAGCAGCTCTACACGTGGAGGGAATGAGCAGTTCTTC. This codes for CASSSTRGGNEQFF.

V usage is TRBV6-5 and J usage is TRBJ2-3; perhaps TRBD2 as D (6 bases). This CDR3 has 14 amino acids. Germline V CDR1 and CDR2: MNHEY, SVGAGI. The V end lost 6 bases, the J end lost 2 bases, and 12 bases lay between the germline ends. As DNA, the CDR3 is TGTGCCAGCAGGCCCCCGGGACTCACAGATACGCAGTATTTT. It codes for CASRPPGLTDTQYF.

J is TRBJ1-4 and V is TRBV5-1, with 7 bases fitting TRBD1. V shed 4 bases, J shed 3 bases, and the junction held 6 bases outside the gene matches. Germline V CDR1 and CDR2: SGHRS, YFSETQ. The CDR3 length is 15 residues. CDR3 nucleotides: TGCGCCAGCAGCCAGATGAGGGGGCCTAATGAAAAACTGTTTTTT. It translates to CASSQMRGPNEKLFF. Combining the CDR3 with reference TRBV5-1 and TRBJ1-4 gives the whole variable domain KAGVTQTPRYLIKTRGQQVTLSCSPISGHRSVSWYQQTPGQGLQFLFEYFSETQRNKGNFPGRFSGRQFSNSRSEMNVSTLELGDSALYLCASSQMRGPNEKLFFGSGTQLSVL.

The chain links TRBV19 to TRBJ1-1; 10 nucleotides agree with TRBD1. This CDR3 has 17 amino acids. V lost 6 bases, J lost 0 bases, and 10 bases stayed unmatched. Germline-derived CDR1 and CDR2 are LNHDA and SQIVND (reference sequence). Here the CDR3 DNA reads TGTGCCAGTAGCCCGTACCGGGACAGGGGAATGAACACTGAAGCTTTCTTT. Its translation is CASSPYRDRGMNTEAFF.

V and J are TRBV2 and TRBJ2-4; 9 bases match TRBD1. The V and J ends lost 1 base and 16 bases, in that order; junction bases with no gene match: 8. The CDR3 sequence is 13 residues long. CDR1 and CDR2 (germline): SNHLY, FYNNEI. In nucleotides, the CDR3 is TGTGCCAGCAGTGAAGAGGCAGGGACAGGGAAATACTTC. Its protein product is CASSEEAGTGKYF. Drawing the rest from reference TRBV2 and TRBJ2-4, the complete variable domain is EPEVTQTPSHQVTQMGQEVILRCVPISNHLYFYWYRQILGQKVEFLVSFYNNEISEKSEIFDDQFSVERPDGSNFTLKIRSTKLEDSAMYFCASSEEAGTGKYFGAGTRLSVL.

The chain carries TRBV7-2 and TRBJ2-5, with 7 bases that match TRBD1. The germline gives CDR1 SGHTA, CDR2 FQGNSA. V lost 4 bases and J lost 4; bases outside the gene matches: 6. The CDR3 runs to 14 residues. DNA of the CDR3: TGTGCCAGCAGCTCCTTGACAGGGACAGAGACCCAGTACTTC. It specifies CASSSLTGTETQYF.

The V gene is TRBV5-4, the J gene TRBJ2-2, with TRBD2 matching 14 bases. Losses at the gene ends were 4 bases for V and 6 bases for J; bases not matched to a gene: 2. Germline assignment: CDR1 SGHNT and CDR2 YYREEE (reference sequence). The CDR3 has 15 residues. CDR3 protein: CASSPGLAGAGELFF. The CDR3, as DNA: TGTGCCAGCAGCCCGGGACTAGCGGGGGCCGGGGAGCTGTTTTTT. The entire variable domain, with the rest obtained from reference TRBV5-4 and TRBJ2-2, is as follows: ETGVTQSPTHLIKTRGQQVTLRCSSQSGHNTVSWYQQALGQGPQFIFQYYREEENGRGNFPPRFSGLQFPNYSSELNVNALELDDSALYLCASSPGLAGAGELFFGEGSRLTVL.

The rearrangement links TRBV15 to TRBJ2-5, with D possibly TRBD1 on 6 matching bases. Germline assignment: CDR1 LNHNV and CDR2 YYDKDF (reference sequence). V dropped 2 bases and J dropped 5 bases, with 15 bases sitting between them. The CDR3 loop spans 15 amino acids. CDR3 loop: CATSRPTGRVETQYF. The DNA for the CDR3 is TGTGCCACCAGCAGACCAACAGGGCGGGTGGAGACCCAGTACTTC.

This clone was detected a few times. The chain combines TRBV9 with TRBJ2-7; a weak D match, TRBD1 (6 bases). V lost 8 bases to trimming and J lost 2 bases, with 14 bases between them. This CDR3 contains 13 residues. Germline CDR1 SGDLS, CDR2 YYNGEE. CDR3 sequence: CASSQTGTYEQYF. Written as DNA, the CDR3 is TGTGCCAGTTCCCAGACAGGTACCTACGAGCAGTACTTC.

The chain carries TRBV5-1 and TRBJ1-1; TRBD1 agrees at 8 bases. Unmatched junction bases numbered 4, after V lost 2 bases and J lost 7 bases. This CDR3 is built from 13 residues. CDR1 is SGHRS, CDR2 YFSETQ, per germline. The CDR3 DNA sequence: TGCGCCAGCAGCTTTACAGGGGGTGGTGAAGCTTTCTTT. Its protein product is CASSFTGGGEAFF.

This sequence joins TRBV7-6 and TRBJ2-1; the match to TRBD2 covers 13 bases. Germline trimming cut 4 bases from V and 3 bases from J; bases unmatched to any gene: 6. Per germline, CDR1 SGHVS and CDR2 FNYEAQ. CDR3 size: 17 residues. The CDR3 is CASSSRLAGGLYNEQFF. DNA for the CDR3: TGTGCCAGCAGCTCACGACTAGCGGGGGGCCTCTACAATGAGCAGTTCTTC. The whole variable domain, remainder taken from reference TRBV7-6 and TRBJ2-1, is GAGVSQSPRYKVTKRGQDVALRCDPISGHVSLYWYRQALGQGPEFLTYFNYEAQQDKSGLPNDRFSAERPEGSISTLTIQRTEQRDSAMYRCASSSRLAGGLYNEQFFGPGTRLTVL.

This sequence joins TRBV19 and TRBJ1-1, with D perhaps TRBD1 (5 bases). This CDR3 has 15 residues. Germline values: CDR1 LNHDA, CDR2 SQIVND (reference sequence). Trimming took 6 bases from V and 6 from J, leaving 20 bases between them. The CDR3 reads CASRNLPPRAPEAFF. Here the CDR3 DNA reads TGTGCCAGTAGAAATCTACCTCCCAGGGCGCCTGAAGCTTTCTTT.

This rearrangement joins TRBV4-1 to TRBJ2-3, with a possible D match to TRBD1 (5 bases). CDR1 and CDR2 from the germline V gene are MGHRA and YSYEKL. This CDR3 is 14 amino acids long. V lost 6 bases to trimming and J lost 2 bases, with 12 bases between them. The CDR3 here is CASRDTGLTDTQYF. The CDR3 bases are TGCGCCAGCAGGGACACCGGCCTCACAGATACGCAGTATTTT.

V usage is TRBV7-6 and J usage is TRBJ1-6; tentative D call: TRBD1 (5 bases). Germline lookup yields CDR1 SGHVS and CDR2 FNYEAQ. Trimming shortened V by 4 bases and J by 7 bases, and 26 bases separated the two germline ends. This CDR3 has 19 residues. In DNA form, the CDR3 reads TGTGCCAGCAGCTCCGTAGTCATCAGGGAGGGGAGGGTCAATTCACCCCTCCACTTT. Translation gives CASSSVVIREGRVNSPLHF.

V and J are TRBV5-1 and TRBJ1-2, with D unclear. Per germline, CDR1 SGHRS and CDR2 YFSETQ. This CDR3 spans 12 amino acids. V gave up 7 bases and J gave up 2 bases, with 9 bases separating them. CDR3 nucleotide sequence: TGCGCCAGCCACTCCGGGAACTATGGCTACACCTTC. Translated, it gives CASHSGNYGYTF.

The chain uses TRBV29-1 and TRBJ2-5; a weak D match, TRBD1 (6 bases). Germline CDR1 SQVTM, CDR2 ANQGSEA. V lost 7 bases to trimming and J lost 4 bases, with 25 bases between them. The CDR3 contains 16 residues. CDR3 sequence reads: CSAAQTGNPRRETQYF. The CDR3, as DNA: TGCAGCGCCGCCCAGACAGGCAACCCAAGGAGAGAGACCCAGTACTTC.

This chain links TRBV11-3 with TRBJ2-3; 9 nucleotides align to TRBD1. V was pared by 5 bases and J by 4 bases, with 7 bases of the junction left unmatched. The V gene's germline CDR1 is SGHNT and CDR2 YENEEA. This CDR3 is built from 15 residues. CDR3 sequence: CASSLGQGFADTQYF. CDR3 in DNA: TGTGCCAGCAGCCTCGGACAGGGGTTTGCAGATACGCAGTATTTT.

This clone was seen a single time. The CDR3 protein is CASRQGHEQYF. The CDR3 DNA reads as TGTGCCAGTAGACAGGGCCACGAGCAGTACTTC. J is TRBJ2-7 and V is TRBV7-9; TRBD1 agrees at 7 bases. The CDR3 is made up of 11 amino acids. Trimming removed 9 bases from V and 5 bases from J; junction bases left unmatched: 4. Germline V gene lookup returns CDR1 SEHNR and CDR2 FQNEAQ (reference sequence).

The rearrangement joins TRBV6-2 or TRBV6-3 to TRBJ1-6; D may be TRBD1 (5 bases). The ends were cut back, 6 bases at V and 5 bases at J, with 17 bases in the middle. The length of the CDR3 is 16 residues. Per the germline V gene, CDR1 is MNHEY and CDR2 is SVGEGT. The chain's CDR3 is CASSSPRTGDNSPLHF. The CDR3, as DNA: TGTGCCAGCAGCTCCCCAAGGACGGGGGATAATTCACCCCTCCACTTT.

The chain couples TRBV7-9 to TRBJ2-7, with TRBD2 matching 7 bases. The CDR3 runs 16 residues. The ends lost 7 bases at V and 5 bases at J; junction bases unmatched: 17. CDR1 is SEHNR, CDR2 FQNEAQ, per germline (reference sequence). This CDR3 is CASKWGGSDLSDEQYF. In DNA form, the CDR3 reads TGTGCCAGCAAGTGGGGGGGGTCCGACCTATCAGACGAGCAGTACTTC.

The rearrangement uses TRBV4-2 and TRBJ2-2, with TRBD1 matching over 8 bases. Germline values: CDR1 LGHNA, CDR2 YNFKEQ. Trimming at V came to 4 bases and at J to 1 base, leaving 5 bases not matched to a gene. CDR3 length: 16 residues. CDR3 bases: TGTGCCAGCAGCCCCTCAGGACAGGGGAACACCGGGGAGCTGTTTTTT. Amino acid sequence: CASSPSGQGNTGELFF.